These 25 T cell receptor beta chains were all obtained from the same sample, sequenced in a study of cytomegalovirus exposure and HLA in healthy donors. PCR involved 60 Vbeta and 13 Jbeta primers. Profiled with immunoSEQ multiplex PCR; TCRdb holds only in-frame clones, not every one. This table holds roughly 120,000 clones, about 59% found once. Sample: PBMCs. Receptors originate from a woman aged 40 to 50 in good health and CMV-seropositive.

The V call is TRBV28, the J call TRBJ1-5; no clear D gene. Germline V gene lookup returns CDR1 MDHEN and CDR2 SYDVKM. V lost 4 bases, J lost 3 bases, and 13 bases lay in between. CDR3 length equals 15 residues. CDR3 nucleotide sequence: TGTGCCAGCAGTTCGGTAACCCGAAACAATCAGCCCCAGCATTTT. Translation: CASSSVTRNNQPQHF.

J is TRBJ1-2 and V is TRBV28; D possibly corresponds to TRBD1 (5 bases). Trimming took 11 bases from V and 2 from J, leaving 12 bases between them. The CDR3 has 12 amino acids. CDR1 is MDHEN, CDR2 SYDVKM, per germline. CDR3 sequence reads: CALRGRNYGYTF. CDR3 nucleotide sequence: TGTGCCCTTAGGGGCAGAAACTATGGCTACACCTTC.

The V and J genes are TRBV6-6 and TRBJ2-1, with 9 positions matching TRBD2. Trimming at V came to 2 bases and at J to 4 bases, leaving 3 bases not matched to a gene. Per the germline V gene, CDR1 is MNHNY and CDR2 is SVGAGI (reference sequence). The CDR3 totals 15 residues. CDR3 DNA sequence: TGTGCCAGCAGTTACGTCCTAGCGGGATACAATGAGCAGTTCTTC. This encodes CASSYVLAGYNEQFF.

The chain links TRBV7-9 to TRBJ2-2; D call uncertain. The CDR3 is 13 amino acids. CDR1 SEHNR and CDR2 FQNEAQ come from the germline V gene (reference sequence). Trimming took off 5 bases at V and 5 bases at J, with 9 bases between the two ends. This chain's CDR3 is CASSTKPTGELFF. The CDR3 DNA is TGTGCCAGCAGCACCAAGCCGACCGGGGAGCTGTTTTTT.

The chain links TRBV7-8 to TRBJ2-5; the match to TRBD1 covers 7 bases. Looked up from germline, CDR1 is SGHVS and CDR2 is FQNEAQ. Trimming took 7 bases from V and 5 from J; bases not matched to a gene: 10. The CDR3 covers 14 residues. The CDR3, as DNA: TGTGCCAGCACTCAAGGGGGCCTCCAGGAGACCCAGTACTTC. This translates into CASTQGGLQETQYF.

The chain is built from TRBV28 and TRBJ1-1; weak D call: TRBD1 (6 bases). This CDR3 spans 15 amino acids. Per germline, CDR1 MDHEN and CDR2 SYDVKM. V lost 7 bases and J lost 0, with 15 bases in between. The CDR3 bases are TGTGCCAGCAATGGGGAGGGGGGGATGAACACTGAAGCTTTCTTT. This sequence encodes CASNGEGGMNTEAFF.

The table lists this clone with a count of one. This CDR3 reads CASSTSGTSQETQYF. The CDR3 DNA reads as TGCGCCAGCAGCACATCCGGGACTAGTCAAGAGACCCAGTACTTC. The rearrangement links TRBV5-1 to TRBJ2-5, with 8 bases fitting TRBD2. This CDR3 is built from 15 residues. The germline CDR1 and CDR2 sequences are SGHRS and YFSETQ. V trimming: 4 bases; J trimming: 2 bases; junction bases outside the gene matches: 7.

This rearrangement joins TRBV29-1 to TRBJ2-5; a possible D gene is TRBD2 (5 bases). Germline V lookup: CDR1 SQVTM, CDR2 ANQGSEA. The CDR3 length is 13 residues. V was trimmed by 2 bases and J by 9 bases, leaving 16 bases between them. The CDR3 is CSVELVAKEAQYF. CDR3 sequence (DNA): TGCAGCGTTGAATTAGTAGCCAAGGAGGCCCAGTACTTC.

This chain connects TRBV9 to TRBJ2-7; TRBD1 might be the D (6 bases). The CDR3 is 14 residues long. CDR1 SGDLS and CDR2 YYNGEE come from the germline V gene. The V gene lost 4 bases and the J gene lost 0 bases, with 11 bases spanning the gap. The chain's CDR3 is CASSPEDSSYEQYF. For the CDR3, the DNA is TGTGCCAGCAGCCCGGAGGACAGCTCCTACGAGCAGTACTTC.

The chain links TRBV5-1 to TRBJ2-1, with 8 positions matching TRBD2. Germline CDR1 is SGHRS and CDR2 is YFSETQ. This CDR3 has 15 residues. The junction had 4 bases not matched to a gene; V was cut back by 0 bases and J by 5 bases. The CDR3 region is CASSLELADHNEQFF. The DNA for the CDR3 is TGCGCCAGCAGCTTGGAACTAGCGGATCACAATGAGCAGTTCTTC.

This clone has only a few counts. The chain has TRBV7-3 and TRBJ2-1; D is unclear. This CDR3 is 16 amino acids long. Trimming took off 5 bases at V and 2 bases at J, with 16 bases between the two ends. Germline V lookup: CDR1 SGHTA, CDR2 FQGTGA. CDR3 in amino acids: CASSPSSTNTYNEQFF. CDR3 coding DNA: TGTGCCAGCAGCCCGTCTAGTACCAATACCTACAATGAGCAGTTCTTC.

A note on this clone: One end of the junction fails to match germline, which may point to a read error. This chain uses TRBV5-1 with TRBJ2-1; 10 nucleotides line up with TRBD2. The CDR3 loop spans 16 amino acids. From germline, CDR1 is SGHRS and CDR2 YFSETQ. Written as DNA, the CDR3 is TGCGCCAGCAGCACCCCAGCGGGAGGGCCCTACAATAAGCAGTTCTTC. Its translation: CASSTPAGGPYNKQFF. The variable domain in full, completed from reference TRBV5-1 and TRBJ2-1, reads KAGVTQTPRYLIKTRGQQVTLSCSPISGHRSVSWYQQTPGQGLQFLFEYFSETQRNKGNFPGRFSGRQFSNSRSEMNVSTLELGDSALYLCASSTPAGGPYNKQFFGPGTRLTVL.

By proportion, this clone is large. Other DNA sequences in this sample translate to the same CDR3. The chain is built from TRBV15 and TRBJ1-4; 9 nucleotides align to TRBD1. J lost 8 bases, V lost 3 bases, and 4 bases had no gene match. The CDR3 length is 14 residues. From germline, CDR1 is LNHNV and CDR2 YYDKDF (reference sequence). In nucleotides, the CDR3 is TGTGCCACCAGCAGGGGACAGGGAGAAGAAAAACTGTTTTTT. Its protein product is CATSRGQGEEKLFF.

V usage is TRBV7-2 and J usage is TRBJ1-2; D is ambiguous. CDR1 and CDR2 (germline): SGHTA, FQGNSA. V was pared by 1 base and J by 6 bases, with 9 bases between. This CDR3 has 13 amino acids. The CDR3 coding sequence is TGTGCCAGCAGCTTAGAACAGTTACATGGCTACACCTTC. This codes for CASSLEQLHGYTF.

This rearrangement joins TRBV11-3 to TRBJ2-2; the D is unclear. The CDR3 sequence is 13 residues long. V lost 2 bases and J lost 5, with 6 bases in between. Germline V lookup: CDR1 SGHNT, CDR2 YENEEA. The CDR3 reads CASSLSGTGELFF. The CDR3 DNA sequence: TGTGCCAGCAGCTTATCCGGGACCGGGGAGCTGTTTTTT.

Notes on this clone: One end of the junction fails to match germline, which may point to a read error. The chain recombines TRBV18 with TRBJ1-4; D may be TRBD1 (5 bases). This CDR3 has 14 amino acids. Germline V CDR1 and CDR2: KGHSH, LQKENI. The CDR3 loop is CASSPQGTNERLFF. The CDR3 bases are TGTGCCAGCTCACCGCAGGGAACTAATGAAAGACTGTTTTTT.

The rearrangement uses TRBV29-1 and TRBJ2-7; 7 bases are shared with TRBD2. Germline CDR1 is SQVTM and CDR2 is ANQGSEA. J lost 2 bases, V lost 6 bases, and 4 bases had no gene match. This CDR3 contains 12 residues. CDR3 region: CSVRLATYEQYF. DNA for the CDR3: TGCAGCGTCCGACTAGCAACCTACGAGCAGTACTTC.

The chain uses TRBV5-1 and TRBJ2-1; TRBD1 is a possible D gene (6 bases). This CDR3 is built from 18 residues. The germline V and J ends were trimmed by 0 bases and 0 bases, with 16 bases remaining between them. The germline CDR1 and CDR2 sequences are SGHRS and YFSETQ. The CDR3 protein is CASSLGHFADSSYNEQFF. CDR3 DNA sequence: TGCGCCAGCAGCTTGGGGCATTTTGCGGACAGCTCCTACAATGAGCAGTTCTTC.

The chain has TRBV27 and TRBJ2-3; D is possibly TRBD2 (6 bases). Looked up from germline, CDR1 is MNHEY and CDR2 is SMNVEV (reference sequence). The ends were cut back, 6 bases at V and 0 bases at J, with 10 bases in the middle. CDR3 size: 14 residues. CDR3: CASRTSGSTDTQYF. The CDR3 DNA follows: TGTGCCAGCAGGACTAGTGGAAGCACAGATACGCAGTATTTT.

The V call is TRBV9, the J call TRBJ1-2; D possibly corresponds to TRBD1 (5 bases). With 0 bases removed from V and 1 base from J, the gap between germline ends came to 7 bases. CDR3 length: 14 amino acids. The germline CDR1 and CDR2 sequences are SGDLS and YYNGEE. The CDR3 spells CASSVDQGNYGYTF. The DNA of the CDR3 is TGTGCCAGCAGCGTAGATCAGGGTAACTATGGCTACACCTTC.

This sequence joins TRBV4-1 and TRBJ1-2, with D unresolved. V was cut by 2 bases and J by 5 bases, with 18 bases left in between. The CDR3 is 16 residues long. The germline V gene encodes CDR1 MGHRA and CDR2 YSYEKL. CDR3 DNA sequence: TGCGCCAGCAGCCAATTACCTGACATACGCTGGTATGGCTACACCTTC. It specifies CASSQLPDIRWYGYTF.

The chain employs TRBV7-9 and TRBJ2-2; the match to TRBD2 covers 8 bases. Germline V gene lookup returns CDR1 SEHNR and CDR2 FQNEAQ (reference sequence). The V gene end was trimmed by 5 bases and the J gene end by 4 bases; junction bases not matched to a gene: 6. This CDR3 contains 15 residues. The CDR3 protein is CASSPTGGGTGELFF. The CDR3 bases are TGTGCCAGCAGCCCAACGGGGGGGGGCACCGGGGAGCTGTTTTTT.

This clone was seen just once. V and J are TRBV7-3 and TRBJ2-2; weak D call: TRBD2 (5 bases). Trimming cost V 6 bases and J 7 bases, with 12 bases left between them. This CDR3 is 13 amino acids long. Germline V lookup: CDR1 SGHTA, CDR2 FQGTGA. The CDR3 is CASREAGIGELFF. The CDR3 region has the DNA TGTGCCAGCAGGGAGGCGGGCATCGGGGAGCTGTTTTTT.

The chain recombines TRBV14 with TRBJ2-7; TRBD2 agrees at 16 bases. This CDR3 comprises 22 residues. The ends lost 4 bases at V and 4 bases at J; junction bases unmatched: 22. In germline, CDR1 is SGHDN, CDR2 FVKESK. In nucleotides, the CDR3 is TGTGCCAGCAGCCCGTGGGGACTAGCGGGAGGGCGTGGGGCCCCGGATATATACGAGCAGTACTTC. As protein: CASSPWGLAGGRGAPDIYEQYF.

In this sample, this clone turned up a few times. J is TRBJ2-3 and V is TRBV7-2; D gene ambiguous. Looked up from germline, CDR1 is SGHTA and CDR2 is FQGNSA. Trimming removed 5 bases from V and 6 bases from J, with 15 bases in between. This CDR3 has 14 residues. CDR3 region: CASSTRSSGDTQYF. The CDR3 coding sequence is TGTGCCAGCAGCACCCGTTCTAGTGGCGATACGCAGTATTTT.